The 32 T cell receptor beta chains below were found in one sample sequenced in a study of T-cell reconstitution after alpha-beta-depleted transplantation in children. Unique molecular identifiers were built into the TCRbeta library. Using its own MiXCR run on the PCR reads, TCRdb lists one record per CDR3 protein. The sample holds more than 400,000 distinct CDR3 sequences, 11% seen once. This specimen consisted of PBMCs, mostly from graft donor cells, obtained 180 days after TCRalphabeta/CD19-depleted stem cell transplant. The source is a female patient aged 2-9 years who had a stem cell transplant for aplastic anemia, so the T cells may come from the graft donor.

The sample holds a few counts of this clonotype. V and J are TRBV29-1 and TRBJ2-1, with D perhaps matching TRBD1 (5 bases). The V gene's germline CDR1 is SQVTM and CDR2 ANQGSEA. The CDR3 is 13 amino acids. Trimming left V 6 bases short and J 12 bases short, with 21 bases between. The CDR3 DNA reads as TGCAGCGTGGCCCGTCCGGCGGAAAGGGGGCAGTTCTTC. This codes for CSVARPAERGQFF.

The V gene is TRBV7-9, the J gene TRBJ2-2; D gene ambiguous. The V gene's germline CDR1 is SEHNR and CDR2 FQNEAQ (reference sequence). CDR3 length equals 17 residues. The V end was cut by 5 bases, the J end by 1 base, with 17 bases between. CDR3 nucleotide sequence: TGTGCCAGCAGCAATCCTTGGGCGGAAAGGAACACCGGGGAGCTGTTTTTT. This encodes CASSNPWAERNTGELFF.

Only a few counts were recorded for this clonotype. The rearrangement uses TRBV5-1 and TRBJ2-2; no clear D. V lost 3 bases to trimming and J lost 6 bases, with 12 bases between them. The CDR3 is 14 residues long. Looked up from germline, CDR1 is SGHRS and CDR2 is YFSETQ. The CDR3 sequence: CASSYSLGPGELFF. Here the CDR3 DNA reads TGCGCCAGCAGCTATTCACTGGGCCCCGGGGAGCTGTTTTTT.

The chain carries TRBV20-1 and TRBJ2-5; 11 nucleotides line up with TRBD2. Germline trimming cut 6 bases from V and 5 bases from J; bases unmatched to any gene: 14. CDR3 length: 16 residues. Looked up from germline, CDR1 is DFQATT and CDR2 is SNEGSKA (reference sequence). CDR3 sequence: CSARSLAGGRRETQYF. The CDR3 DNA reads TGCAGTGCCAGAAGCCTAGCGGGAGGCCGGAGGGAGACCCAGTACTTC.

This clonotype was seen a few times. Germline is not matched at one junction end, which may reflect a read error. The V and J genes are TRBV6-5 and TRBJ1-2; 8 positions match TRBD1. The germline CDR1 and CDR2 sequences are MNHEY and SVGAGI. The CDR3 loop spans 14 amino acids. CDR3 residues: CASSYSRSAGGFQF. CDR3 sequence (DNA): TGTGCCAGCAGTTACTCGAGGTCGGCAGGGGGCTTTCAGTTC.

The chain employs TRBV5-1 and TRBJ2-7; the match to TRBD1 covers 8 bases. The CDR3 has 14 residues. Per germline, CDR1 SGHRS and CDR2 YFSETQ. V lost 3 bases to trimming and J lost 2 bases; unmatched junction nucleotides: 4. The CDR3 nucleotides read TGCGCCAGCAGCTCCAGGGGGCCCGCCTACGAGCAGTACTTC. This codes for CASSSRGPAYEQYF.

CDR3 region: CATLPQQSGTGMVNEQFF. CDR3 in DNA: TGTGCCACCCTTCCCCAACAGTCCGGGACAGGGATGGTCAATGAGCAGTTCTTC. The chain has TRBV2 and TRBJ2-1, with TRBD1 matching over 9 bases. V lost 10 bases to trimming and J lost 6 bases; unmatched junction nucleotides: 22. The CDR3 runs 18 residues. Germline assignment: CDR1 SNHLY and CDR2 FYNNEI.

This clonotype was seen a handful of times. The chain recombines TRBV6-5 with TRBJ2-2; 11 bases fit TRBD2. Trimming cost V 2 bases and J 4 bases; bases outside gene matches: 3. Germline V gene data show CDR1 as MNHEY and CDR2 as SVGAGI. The CDR3 extends over 16 amino acids. CDR3 amino acids: CASSYTSGRVTGELFF. In nucleotides, the CDR3 is TGTGCCAGCAGTTACACTAGCGGGAGAGTCACCGGGGAGCTGTTTTTT.

This clonotype showed up many times. The J gene is TRBJ2-7, the V gene TRBV29-1; possible D gene TRBD1, 6 bases. The CDR3 sequence is 14 residues long. V was clipped by 7 bases and J by 0 bases, with 16 bases between them. Germline assignment: CDR1 SQVTM and CDR2 ANQGSEA. In nucleotides, the CDR3 is TGCAGCGGCCGGAACAGGGCCCCCTCCTACGAGCAGTACTTC. It translates to CSGRNRAPSYEQYF.

This clonotype was observed a handful of times. The genes are TRBV3-1 and TRBJ1-5, with D maybe TRBD1 (5 bases). The CDR3 is 16 amino acids. V lost 1 base and J 2 bases, leaving 12 bases between the germline ends. Germline CDR1 is LGHDT and CDR2 is YNNKEL (reference sequence). The CDR3: CASSQGYGAGNQPQHF. The CDR3, as DNA: TGTGCCAGCAGCCAAGGATACGGGGCTGGCAATCAGCCCCAGCATTTT.

This clonotype was seen a handful of times. The chain couples TRBV7-9 to TRBJ1-5; 7 bases are shared with TRBD1. Trimming at V came to 2 bases and at J to 2 bases, leaving 3 bases not matched to a gene. From germline, CDR1 is SEHNR and CDR2 FQNEAQ (reference sequence). The CDR3 sequence is 15 residues long. The CDR3 sequence is CASSLLGTGNQPQHF. CDR3 nucleotides: TGTGCCAGCAGCTTATTGGGGACAGGCAATCAGCCCCAGCATTTT.

This clonotype occurred a few times. CDR3 sequence (DNA): TGTGCCAGCAGCCCTATTCAGGGGAAGGGCTATGGCTACACCTTC. Translating it yields CASSPIQGKGYGYTF. The V call is TRBV11-2, the J call TRBJ1-2; maybe TRBD1 (6 bases). Trimming took 5 bases from V and 4 from J, leaving 17 bases between them. From germline, CDR1 is SGHAT and CDR2 FQNNGV. The CDR3 length is 15 residues. Full variable domain (outside the CDR3, taken from reference TRBV11-2 and TRBJ1-2): EAGVAQSPRYKIIEKRQSVAFWCNPISGHATLYWYQQILGQGPKLLIQFQNNGVVDDSQLPKDRFSAERLKGVDSTLKIQPAKLEDSAVYLCASSPIQGKGYGYTFGSGTRLTVV.

This clonotype was counted at least ten times. The rearrangement uses TRBV7-2 and TRBJ2-5; D is unresolved. In germline, CDR1 is SGHTA, CDR2 FQGNSA. With 0 bases removed from V and 5 bases from J, the gap between germline ends came to 4 bases. This CDR3 comprises 12 residues. CDR3 amino acids: CASSLARETQYF. The CDR3 nucleotides are TGTGCCAGCAGCTTAGCGCGGGAGACCCAGTACTTC.

This clonotype occurred a few times. The chain has TRBV4-3 and TRBJ2-3, with 9 bases that match TRBD1. Germline values: CDR1 LGHNA, CDR2 YSLEER. The CDR3 covers 16 residues. J lost 4 bases, V lost 0 bases, and 5 bases had no gene match. Here the CDR3 reads CASSQDDWTGADTQYF. The DNA for the CDR3 is TGCGCCAGCAGCCAAGACGACTGGACAGGGGCAGATACGCAGTATTTT.

This clonotype has a handful of counts. The rearrangement joins TRBV28 to TRBJ1-2; 8 bases are shared with TRBD1. V shed 7 bases and J 4 bases; nucleotides not matched to a gene: 5. CDR3 length equals 13 residues. From germline, CDR1 is MDHEN and CDR2 SYDVKM. As DNA, the CDR3 is TGTGCCAGCACCACAGGGGGAGGCTATGGCTACACCTTC. It is translated as CASTTGGGYGYTF.

This clonotype was detected ten times or more. J is TRBJ2-5 and V is TRBV29-1; a weak D match, TRBD1 (6 bases). Germline lookup yields CDR1 SQVTM and CDR2 ANQGSEA. The CDR3 sequence is 13 residues long. The ends were cut back, 3 bases at V and 5 bases at J, with 13 bases in the middle. As DNA, the CDR3 is TGCAGCGTTGAGGCAAACAGGGCCGAGACCCAGTACTTC. Translating gives CSVEANRAETQYF.

This clonotype has at least ten counts. The chain joins TRBV24-1 to TRBJ2-1, with no clear D. Trimming pared 10 bases from V and 4 bases from J, leaving 7 bases between. The CDR3 runs to 11 residues. CDR1 is KGHDR and CDR2 is SFDVKD in the germline V gene. The CDR3 DNA reads TGTGCCACGGGATTATACAATGAGCAGTTCTTC. Its translation is CATGLYNEQFF.

This clonotype was counted only a few times. CDR3 nucleotide sequence: TGTGCCAGCAGAAAACAGGCTAATGAAAAACTGTTTTTT. This translates into CASRKQANEKLFF. The chain combines TRBV6-1 with TRBJ1-4; possibly TRBD1 for D (5 bases). V was trimmed by 6 bases and J by 3 bases, leaving 8 bases between them. This CDR3 has 13 residues. CDR1 MNHNS and CDR2 SASEGT come from the germline V gene.

This clonotype was detected only a few times. The chain couples TRBV7-9 to TRBJ2-5; possibly TRBD2 for D (5 bases). The CDR3 contains 14 residues. From germline, CDR1 is SEHNR and CDR2 FQNEAQ (reference sequence). Trimming left V 2 bases short and J 3 bases short, with 10 bases between. Here the CDR3 DNA reads TGTGCCAGCAGCTTACGGGGAGCCGAAGAGACCCAGTACTTC. Residues: CASSLRGAEETQYF. Looking up the rest from reference TRBV7-9 and TRBJ2-5 gives the full variable domain: DTGVSQNPRHKITKRGQNVTFRCDPISEHNRLYWYRQTLGQGPEFLTYFQNEAQLEKSRLLSDRFSAERPKGSFSTLEIQRTEQGDSAMYLCASSLRGAEETQYFGPGTRLLVL.

This clonotype was seen repeatedly, ten times or more. The chain has TRBV7-2 and TRBJ2-7, with 9 bases that match TRBD2. Unmatched junction bases numbered 2, after V lost 4 bases and J lost 1 base. Germline-derived CDR1 and CDR2 are SGHTA and FQGNSA. This CDR3 comprises 14 residues. The CDR3 protein is CASSYLAGSYEQYV. In DNA, the CDR3 is TGTGCCAGCAGCTACCTAGCGGGATCCTACGAGCAGTACGTC.

CDR3 in amino acids: CASSRGDRLPNYGYTF. DNA for the CDR3: TGTGCCAGCTCCCGCGGGGACCGGCTGCCTAACTATGGCTACACCTTC. This sequence joins TRBV18 and TRBJ1-2; D is perhaps TRBD1 (5 bases). The CDR3 length is 16 residues. V was clipped by 6 bases and J by 0 bases, with 17 bases between them. Germline V lookup: CDR1 KGHSH, CDR2 LQKENI. The whole variable domain, filled in from reference TRBV18 and TRBJ1-2, reads NAGVMQNPRHLVRRRGQEARLRCSPMKGHSHVYWYRQLPEEGLKFMVYLQKENIIDESGMPKERFSAEFPKEGPSILRIQQVVRGDSAAYFCASSRGDRLPNYGYTFGSGTRLTVV.

This rearrangement joins TRBV11-2 to TRBJ2-1; unclear D gene. V gave up 0 bases and J gave up 4 bases, with 16 bases separating them. Per the germline V gene, CDR1 is SGHAT and CDR2 is FQNNGV. The CDR3 runs 17 residues. The CDR3 is CASSLESGSWAYNEQFF. The CDR3 DNA is TGTGCCAGCAGCTTAGAGAGTGGTTCGTGGGCATACAATGAGCAGTTCTTC.

The chain carries TRBV20-1 and TRBJ2-7, with 8 bases that match TRBD2. Germline V gene sequence: CDR1 DFQATT, CDR2 SNEGSKA (reference sequence). This CDR3 comprises 15 residues. Unmatched junction bases numbered 11, after V lost 6 bases and J lost 1 base. The CDR3 coding sequence is TGCAGTGCCCCCGGTCTGGCGGGAGGTTCCTACGAGCAGTACTTC. This sequence encodes CSAPGLAGGSYEQYF.

This clonotype has a count of ten or more. The chain is built from TRBV5-1 and TRBJ1-5, with D possibly being TRBD1 (5 bases). Germline V lookup: CDR1 SGHRS, CDR2 YFSETQ. The CDR3 extends over 14 amino acids. Trimming stripped 0 bases from V and 3 bases from J, with 7 bases between. CDR3 in amino acids: CASSLGQLNQPQHF. The CDR3 bases are TGCGCCAGCAGCTTGGGACAGCTCAATCAGCCCCAGCATTTT. The variable domain in full, with the rest retrieved from reference TRBV5-1 and TRBJ1-5, is KAGVTQTPRYLIKTRGQQVTLSCSPISGHRSVSWYQQTPGQGLQFLFEYFSETQRNKGNFPGRFSGRQFSNSRSEMNVSTLELGDSALYLCASSLGQLNQPQHFGDGTRLSIL.

This clonotype was found many times. The rearrangement uses TRBV15 and TRBJ2-1, with D unresolved. The CDR3 length is 17 residues. Germline CDR1 LNHNV, CDR2 YYDKDF (reference sequence). Trimming shortened V by 0 bases and J by 1 base, and 13 bases separated the two germline ends. This chain's CDR3 is CATSRDGTVNSYNEQFF. The CDR3 DNA is TGTGCCACCAGCAGAGATGGCACAGTGAATTCCTACAATGAGCAGTTCTTC. The full variable domain, completed using reference TRBV15 and TRBJ2-1, is DAMVIQNPRYQVTQFGKPVTLSCSQTLNHNVMYWYQQKSSQAPKLLFHYYDKDFNNEADTPDNFQSRRPNTSFCFLDIRSPGLGDTAMYLCATSRDGTVNSYNEQFFGPGTRLTVL.

This clonotype was seen only a few times. This chain links TRBV12-3 or TRBV12-4 with TRBJ2-7, with 7 bases that match TRBD1. V lost 5 bases to trimming and J lost 5 bases; unmatched junction nucleotides: 15. The CDR3 extends over 16 amino acids. CDR3 region: CASSPGTAGIDHEQYF. CDR3 in DNA: TGTGCCAGCAGTCCCGGGACAGCTGGTATCGACCACGAGCAGTACTTC.

This chain links TRBV20-1 with TRBJ2-2, with D unresolved. Germline assignment: CDR1 DFQATT and CDR2 SNEGSKA (reference sequence). Trimming removed 3 bases at V and 0 bases at J, with 11 bases between. CDR3 length: 15 amino acids. CDR3 loop: CSARLWFANTGELFF. The CDR3, as DNA: TGCAGTGCTAGGCTTTGGTTCGCGAACACCGGGGAGCTGTTTTTT.

The sample holds a few counts of this clonotype. The chain carries TRBV29-1 and TRBJ2-7, with D uncertain. The CDR3 runs 13 residues. Germline loops: CDR1 SQVTM, CDR2 ANQGSEA. The ends were cut back, 0 bases at V and 0 bases at J, with 6 bases in the middle. The CDR3 loop is CSVEDRSSYEQYF. CDR3 DNA: TGCAGCGTTGAAGACCGAAGCTCCTACGAGCAGTACTTC.

This clonotype was detected only a few times. The chain has TRBV4-1 and TRBJ2-2, with 11 bases aligning to TRBD1. Germline loops: CDR1 MGHRA, CDR2 YSYEKL. The CDR3 has 17 residues. After removal of 1 base from V and 6 bases from J, the junction contained 7 bases not matched to a gene. CDR3 region: CASSQALMGQGAGELFF. CDR3 in DNA: TGCGCCAGCAGCCAAGCCCTAATGGGACAGGGGGCCGGGGAGCTGTTTTTT.

The genes are TRBV9 and TRBJ2-3; possibly TRBD1 for D (6 bases). This CDR3 region has 15 residues. V lost 0 bases and J 2 bases, leaving 10 bases between the germline ends. CDR1 SGDLS and CDR2 YYNGEE come from the germline V gene. CDR3 in amino acids: CASSVGQVPTDTQYF. The CDR3 DNA is TGTGCCAGCAGCGTAGGACAGGTCCCCACAGATACGCAGTATTTT.

The V call is TRBV7-6, the J call TRBJ2-3, with 9 positions matching TRBD2. The V gene's germline CDR1 is SGHVS and CDR2 FNYEAQ. Trimming at V came to 1 base and at J to 6 bases, leaving 5 bases not matched to a gene. The CDR3 is 15 amino acids. CDR3: CASSLGLAAGDTQYF. In nucleotides, the CDR3 is TGTGCCAGCAGCTTAGGACTAGCGGCGGGGGATACGCAGTATTTT.

The rearrangement links TRBV7-3 to TRBJ2-7; D is perhaps TRBD1 or TRBD2 (5 bases each). The CDR3 totals 15 residues. Trimming removed 3 bases from V and 4 bases from J, with 16 bases in between. Germline V gene lookup returns CDR1 SGHTA and CDR2 FQGTGA. The CDR3 bases are TGTGCCAGCAGCTTGAGTCCCGGGGCGTCGTACGAGCAGTACTTC. Its protein product is CASSLSPGASYEQYF.